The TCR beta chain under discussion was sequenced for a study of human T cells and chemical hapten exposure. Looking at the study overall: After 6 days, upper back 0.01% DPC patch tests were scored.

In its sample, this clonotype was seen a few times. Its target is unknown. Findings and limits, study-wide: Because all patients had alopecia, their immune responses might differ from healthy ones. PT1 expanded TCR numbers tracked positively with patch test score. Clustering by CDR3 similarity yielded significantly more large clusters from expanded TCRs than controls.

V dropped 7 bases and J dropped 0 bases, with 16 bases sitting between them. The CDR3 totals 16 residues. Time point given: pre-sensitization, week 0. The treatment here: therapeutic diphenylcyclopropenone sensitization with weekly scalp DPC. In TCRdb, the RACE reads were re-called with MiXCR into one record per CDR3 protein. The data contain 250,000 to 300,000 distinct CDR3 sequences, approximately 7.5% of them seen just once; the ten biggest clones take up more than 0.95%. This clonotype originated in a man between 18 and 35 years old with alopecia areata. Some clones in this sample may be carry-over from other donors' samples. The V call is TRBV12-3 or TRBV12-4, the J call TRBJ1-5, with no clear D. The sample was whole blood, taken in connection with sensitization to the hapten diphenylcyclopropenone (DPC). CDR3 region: CASTEGFGGSNQPQHF. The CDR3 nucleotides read TGTGCCAGCACAGAGGGCTTCGGCGGTAGCAATCAGCCCCAGCATTTT.